A selection of T cell receptor beta chains follows, all from one sample in a study of blood T cell repertoires in COVID-19. The method was immunoSEQ multiplex PCR; TCRdb's version includes in-frame clones alone and lacks a portion of them. Seen here are about 250,000 clones, around 83% observed once, and the top ten hold 8.9%. The specimen sequenced was peripheral blood. Receptor source: an elderly man with acute or convalescent COVID-19. Both conserved end residues are part of each CDR3. A D gene is named only where the DNA matches it firmly. Not every row has a clone size; where given, it reads once, few, many or a size class.

CASSLRAGGRYTQYF TGCGCCAGCAGCTTGAGAGCGGGGGGGCGGTATACGCAGTATTTT TRBJ2-3 NA TRBD2 TRBV5-1
CASSAAQGSGNTIYF TGTGCCAGCAGCGCAGCACAGGGGTCTGGAAACACCATATATTTT TRBJ1-3 NA TRBD1 TRBV9
CASSTWAQIGTQYF TGTGCCAGTAGTACTTGGGCCCAAATCGGGACCCAGTACTTC TRBJ2-5 NA NA TRBV19
CASSNRDSGNTIYF TGTGCCAGTAGCAACCGGGACTCTGGAAACACCATATATTTT TRBJ1-3 NA NA TRBV19
CASSPGTSGRYEQYF TGCGCCAGCAGCCCTGGGACTAGCGGTAGATACGAGCAGTACTTC TRBJ2-7 NA TRBD2 TRBV4-1
CASTLDRAMPGELFF TGTGCCAGCACCCTGGACAGGGCGATGCCCGGGGAGCTGTTTTTT TRBJ2-2 NA TRBD1 TRBV27
CASSQRGPNEKLFF TGTGCCAGCAGCCAGAGGGGGCCTAATGAAAAACTGTTTTTT TRBJ1-4 once TRBD1 TRBV14
CASSPRTGGSETQYF TGTGCCAGCAGCCCACGGACAGGGGGCAGTGAGACCCAGTACTTC TRBJ2-5 NA TRBD1 TRBV11-3
CASILGVYSTDTQYF TGCGCCAGCATACTCGGGGTATATAGCACAGATACGCAGTATTTT TRBJ2-3 NA NA TRBV5-1
CASSPDIYQPQHF TGTGCCAGCAGCCCAGACATTTATCAGCCCCAGCATTTT TRBJ1-5 NA NA TRBV7-9
CASSSLAGGPTSQYF TGTGCCAGCAGCTCTCTAGCGGGAGGGCCTACGAGCCAGTACTTC TRBJ2-7 NA TRBD2 TRBV7-2
CASKGQGSAGANVLTF TGTGCCAGCAAGGGACAGGGTTCGGCTGGGGCCAACGTCCTGACTTTC TRBJ2-6 NA TRBD1 TRBV27
CATSRDPATTSGGYEQYF TGTGCCACCAGCAGAGACCCCGCCACAACTAGCGGGGGATACGAGCAGTACTTC TRBJ2-7 once TRBD2 TRBV15
CASMNNWRNSPLHF TGTGCCAGCATGAATAATTGGAGGAATTCACCCCTCCACTTT TRBJ1-6 NA NA TRBV2
CASSPSGTSGMNEQFF TGTGCCAGCAGTCCATCCGGGACTAGCGGGATGAATGAGCAGTTCTTC TRBJ2-1 NA TRBD2 TRBV25-1
CATSLGGDRGRDEQFF TGTGCCACCAGTCTCGGGGGGGACAGGGGGCGGGATGAGCAGTTCTTC TRBJ2-1 once TRBD1 TRBV24-1
CASSLGAGDGNSPLHF TGTGCCAGCAGCTTGGGAGCAGGCGACGGTAATTCACCCCTCCACTTT TRBJ1-6 NA NA TRBV5-4